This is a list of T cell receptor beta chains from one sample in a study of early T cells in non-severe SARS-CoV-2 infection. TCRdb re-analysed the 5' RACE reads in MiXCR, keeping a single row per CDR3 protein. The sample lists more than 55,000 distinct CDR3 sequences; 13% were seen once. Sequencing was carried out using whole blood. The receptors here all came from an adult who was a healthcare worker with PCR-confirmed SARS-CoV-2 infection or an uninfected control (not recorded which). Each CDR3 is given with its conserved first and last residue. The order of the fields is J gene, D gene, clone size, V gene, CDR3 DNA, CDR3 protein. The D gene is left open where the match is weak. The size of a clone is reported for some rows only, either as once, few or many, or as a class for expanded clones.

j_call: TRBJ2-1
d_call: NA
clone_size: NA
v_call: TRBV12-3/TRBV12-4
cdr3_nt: TGTGCCAGCACCTCCGTAGTGGAGTCCTACAATGAGCAGTTCTTC
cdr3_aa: CASTSVVESYNEQFF

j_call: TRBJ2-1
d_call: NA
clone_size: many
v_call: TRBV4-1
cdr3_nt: TGCGCCAGCAGCCAAGTGATCCCCCTAGATGAGCAGTTCTTC
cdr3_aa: CASSQVIPLDEQFF

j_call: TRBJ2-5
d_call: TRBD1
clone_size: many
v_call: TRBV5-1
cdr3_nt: TGCGCCAGCAGCTTGGCGGGGACAGGGGGAGAGACCCAGTACTTC
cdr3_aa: CASSLAGTGGETQYF

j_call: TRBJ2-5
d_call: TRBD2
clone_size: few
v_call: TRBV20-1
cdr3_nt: TGCAGTGCTTCGGGGGCGGGGGGGTTGGCAGAGACCCAGTACTTC
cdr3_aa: CSASGAGGLAETQYF

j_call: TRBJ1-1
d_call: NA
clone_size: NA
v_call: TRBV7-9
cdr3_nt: TGTGCCAGCAGCTTAGCCGGGACACGGAACACTGAAGCTTTCTTT
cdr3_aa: CASSLAGTRNTEAFF

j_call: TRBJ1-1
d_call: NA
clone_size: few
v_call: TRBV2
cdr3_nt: TGTGCCAGCAGTGGAGAGTGGGGGGCAGATAGGACTGAAGCTTTCTTT
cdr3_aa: CASSGEWGADRTEAFF

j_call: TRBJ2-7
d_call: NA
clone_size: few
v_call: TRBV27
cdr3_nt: TGTGCCAGCAAAAAGGACCGAGGAATCTACGAGCAGTACTTC
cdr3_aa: CASKKDRGIYEQYF

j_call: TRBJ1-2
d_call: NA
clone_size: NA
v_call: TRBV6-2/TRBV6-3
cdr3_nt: TGTGCCAGCAGTTACATCCGGCCAAAGGGATATGGCTACACCTTC
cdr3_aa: CASSYIRPKGYGYTF

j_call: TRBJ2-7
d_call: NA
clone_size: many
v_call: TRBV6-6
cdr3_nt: TGTGCCAGCAGTCCCCTGGGCAGAACCTACGAGCAGTACTTC
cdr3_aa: CASSPLGRTYEQYF

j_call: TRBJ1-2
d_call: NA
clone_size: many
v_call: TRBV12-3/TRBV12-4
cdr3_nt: TGTGCCAGCAGTTTAGCATATGGCTACACCTTC
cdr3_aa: CASSLAYGYTF

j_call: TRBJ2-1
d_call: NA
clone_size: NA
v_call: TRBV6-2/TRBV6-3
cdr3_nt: TGTGCCAGCAGAGGAGTCGGGGGCTGGTACAATGAGCAGTTCTTC
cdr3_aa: CASRGVGGWYNEQFF

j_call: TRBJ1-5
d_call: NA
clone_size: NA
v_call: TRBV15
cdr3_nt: TGTGCCACCAGCAGAGAAAGGTTAAGTAGCAATCAGCCCCAGCATTTT
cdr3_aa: CATSRERLSSNQPQHF

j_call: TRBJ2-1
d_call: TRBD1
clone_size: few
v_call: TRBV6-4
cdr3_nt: TGTGCCAGCAGTGAGTCCGGGACAGGGAGTTACAATGAGCAGTTCTTC
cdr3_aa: CASSESGTGSYNEQFF

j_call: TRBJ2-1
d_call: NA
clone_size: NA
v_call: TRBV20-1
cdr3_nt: TGCAGTGCACAAACAGGGCTGGACGCTGAGCAGTTCTTC
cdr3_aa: CSAQTGLDAEQFF

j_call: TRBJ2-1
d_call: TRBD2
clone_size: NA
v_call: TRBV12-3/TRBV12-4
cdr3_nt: TGTGCCAGCAGTCTAATCGGGGGGGACTCCTACAATGAGCAGTTCTTC
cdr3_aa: CASSLIGGDSYNEQFF

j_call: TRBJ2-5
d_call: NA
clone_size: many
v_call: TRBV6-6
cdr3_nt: TGTGCCAGCAGACCCGTGAGGGGGGCACAAGAGACCCAGTACTTC
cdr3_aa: CASRPVRGAQETQYF

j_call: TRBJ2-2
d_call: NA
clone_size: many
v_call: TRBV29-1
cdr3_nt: TGCAGCGTTGTCGTAGGGAACACCGGGGAGCTGTTTTTT
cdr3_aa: CSVVVGNTGELFF

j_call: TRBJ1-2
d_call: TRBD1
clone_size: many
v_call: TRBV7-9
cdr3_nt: TGTGCCAGCAGCTTAGAGGGGGCGGCTAACTATGGCTACACCTTC
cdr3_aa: CASSLEGAANYGYTF

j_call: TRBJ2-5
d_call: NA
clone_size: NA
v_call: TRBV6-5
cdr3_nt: TGTGCCAGCAGCCCCACCTGGCAGACCCAGTACTTC
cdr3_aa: CASSPTWQTQYF

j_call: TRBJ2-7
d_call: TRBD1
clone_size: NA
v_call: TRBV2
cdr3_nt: TGTGCCAGCTACGCCGGGACAGGGAAGATCGAGCAGTACTTC
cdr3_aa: CASYAGTGKIEQYF

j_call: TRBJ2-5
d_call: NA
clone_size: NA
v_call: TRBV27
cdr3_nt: TGTGCCAGCAGTCCCTCACCTGGGGAGACCCAGTACTTC
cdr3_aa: CASSPSPGETQYF

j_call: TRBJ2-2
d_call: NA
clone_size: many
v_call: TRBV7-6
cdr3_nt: TGTGCCAGCACGGGGGAGGCCGGGAGTATCGGGGAGCTGTTTTTT
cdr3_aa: CASTGEAGSIGELFF

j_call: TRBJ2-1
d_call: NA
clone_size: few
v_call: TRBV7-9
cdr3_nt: TGTGCCAGCAGCTTAGGATTTGAGCAGTTCTTC
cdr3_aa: CASSLGFEQFF

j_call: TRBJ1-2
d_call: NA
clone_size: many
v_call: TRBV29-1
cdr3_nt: TGCAGCGTTGACCGTCCTAGGGAGAATGGCTACACCTTC
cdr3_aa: CSVDRPRENGYTF

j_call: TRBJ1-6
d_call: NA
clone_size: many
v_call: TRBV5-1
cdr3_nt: TGCGCCAGCAGCTTGGGAGACAGCTATAATTCACCCCTCCACTTT
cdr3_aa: CASSLGDSYNSPLHF

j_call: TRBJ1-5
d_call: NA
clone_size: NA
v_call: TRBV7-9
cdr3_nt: TGTGCCAGCAGCTTAAGTGTCCGGGATCAGCCCCAGCATTTT
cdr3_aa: CASSLSVRDQPQHF

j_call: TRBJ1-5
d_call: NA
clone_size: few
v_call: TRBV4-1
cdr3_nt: TGCGCCAGCAGCCAAGATGCGGCCCCTCCTAATCAGCCCCAGCATTTT
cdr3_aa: CASSQDAAPPNQPQHF

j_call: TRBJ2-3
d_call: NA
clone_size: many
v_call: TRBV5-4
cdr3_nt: TGTGCCAGCAGCTTGCTAGGGAAAGATACGCAGTATTTT
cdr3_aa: CASSLLGKDTQYF

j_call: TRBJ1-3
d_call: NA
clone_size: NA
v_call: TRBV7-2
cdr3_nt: TGTGCCAGCAGGTACCCGGGCTCTGGAAACACCATATATTTT
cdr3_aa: CASRYPGSGNTIYF

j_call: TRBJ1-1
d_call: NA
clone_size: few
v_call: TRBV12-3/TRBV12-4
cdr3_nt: TGTGCCAGCGGGTCCCCGATCGGCTCCACTGAAGCTTTCTTT
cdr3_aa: CASGSPIGSTEAFF

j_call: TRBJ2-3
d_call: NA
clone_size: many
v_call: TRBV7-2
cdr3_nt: TGTGCCAGCAGCTTAGCTTGGCGGGATACGCAGTATTTT
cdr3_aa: CASSLAWRDTQYF